The rows below give T cell receptor beta chains drawn from one sample of a study of T cell responses to AZD1222 COVID-19 vaccine. Assay: immunoSEQ multiplex PCR; the TCRdb copy retains only in-frame clones and omits some. The top ten hold 9.5% to 15% of the sample, which has some 99,000 clones, around 90% seen once. The material was peripheral blood, obtained on day 0 of MenACWY control vaccination. The origin of the receptors is an adult in good health. CDR3s include the opening cysteine and the closing phenylalanine or tryptophan. D genes are given only for firm matches. Clone size is not always given. Where it is, it says once, few, many or a class for expanded clones.

J,size,V,D,CDR3,DNA
TRBJ2-1,NA,TRBV4-2,NA,CASNPDPGQLNEQFF,TGTGCCAGCAACCCCGATCCCGGCCAACTCAATGAGCAGTTCTTC
TRBJ2-7,NA,TRBV5-1,NA,CASSSSRTDLEQYF,TGCGCCAGCAGCTCCTCTCGGACGGATCTCGAGCAGTACTTC
TRBJ2-3,NA,TRBV5-4,TRBD2,CASSPATSGSTDTQYF,TGTGCCAGCAGCCCGGCGACTAGCGGGAGTACAGATACGCAGTATTTT
TRBJ2-3,NA,TRBV28,TRBD2,CASSFQSSGSTDTQYF,TGTGCCAGCAGTTTCCAGTCTAGCGGGAGCACAGATACGCAGTATTTT
TRBJ2-7,NA,TRBV6-2/TRBV6-3,NA,CASSYNSPSGGEQYF,TGTGCCAGCAGTTATAACAGCCCTTCTGGGGGAGAGCAGTACTTC
TRBJ1-4,NA,TRBV30,NA,CAWSVRGVANEKLFF,TGTGCCTGGAGTGTACGCGGGGTAGCTAATGAAAAACTGTTTTTT
TRBJ2-5,NA,TRBV28,TRBD2,CASKTGLVKETQYF,TGTGCCAGCAAGACGGGACTAGTCAAAGAGACCCAGTACTTC
TRBJ2-3,NA,TRBV6-4,TRBD2,CASSLAGGTDTQYF,TGTGCCAGCAGTCTAGCGGGAGGCACAGATACGCAGTATTTT
TRBJ1-6,NA,TRBV6-5,NA,CASSYSLENSPLHF,TGTGCCAGCAGTTACTCCTTGGAGAATTCACCCCTCCACTTT
TRBJ2-1,NA,TRBV19,NA,CASSEGDEQFF,TGTGCCAGTAGTGAGGGGGATGAGCAGTTCTTC
TRBJ1-4,once,TRBV11-2,NA,CASSRGQTNEKLFF,TGTGCCAGCAGCCGGGGACAAACTAATGAAAAACTGTTTTTT
TRBJ1-5,NA,TRBV7-9,NA,CASSLGDWQPQHF,TGTGCCAGCAGCTTAGGAGACTGGCAGCCCCAGCATTTT
TRBJ2-7,NA,TRBV10-3,NA,CAISESRGSSSYEQYF,TGTGCCATCAGTGAGTCAAGGGGGAGTAGCTCCTACGAGCAGTACTTC
TRBJ2-7,NA,TRBV18,TRBD1,CASSPGTGDYEQYF,TGTGCCAGCTCACCCGGGACAGGGGACTACGAGCAGTACTTC
TRBJ2-7,NA,TRBV29-1,TRBD2,CSVESVAGEVYEQYF,TGCAGCGTCGAATCCGTAGCGGGAGAGGTTTACGAGCAGTACTTC
TRBJ1-1,NA,TRBV3-1/TRBV3-2,NA,CASSQREANTEAFF,TGTGCCAGCAGCCAACGGGAGGCGAACACTGAAGCTTTCTTT
TRBJ2-7,NA,TRBV15,NA,CATSRDLSMGGIGGEQYF,TGTGCCACCAGCAGAGACTTGTCGATGGGTGGGATCGGCGGCGAGCAGTACTTC
TRBJ1-3,few,TRBV18,NA,CASSADSSSGNTIYF,TGTGCCAGCTCCGCGGACAGCTCTTCTGGAAACACCATATATTTT
TRBJ1-5,NA,TRBV6-2/TRBV6-3,NA,CASSYSGRGSNQPQHF,TGTGCCAGCAGTTACTCGGGCAGGGGTAGCAATCAGCCCCAGCATTTT
TRBJ1-1,NA,TRBV6-2/TRBV6-3,TRBD1,CASSSRQGVTEAFF,TGTGCCAGCAGTTCCCGACAGGGGGTCACTGAAGCTTTCTTT